This entry lists 5 T cell receptor beta chains sequenced from one sample in a study of CD8 T cells in Susac syndrome. An amount of RNA that ranged from 0.5 to 1 ug was reverse transcribed with random hexamers. TCRdb re-called the immunoSEQ multiplex PCR reads through MiXCR, storing one row per CDR3 protein. The table includes around 180,000 distinct CDR3 sequences, approximately 93% detected once. Sequencing used CD4+ T cells from PBMCs. The receptor set was obtained from a human donor with multiple sclerosis.

The chain joins TRBV2 to TRBJ2-7; tentatively, D is TRBD2 (6 bases). Trimming took off 6 bases at V and 1 base at J, with 10 bases between the two ends. CDR1 SNHLY and CDR2 FYNNEI come from the germline V gene. The CDR3 totals 13 residues. The CDR3 reads CASRGLQSYEQYF. CDR3 DNA sequence: TGTGCCAGCAGGGGACTCCAGTCCTACGAGCAGTACTTC.

This rearrangement joins TRBV13 to TRBJ1-2; D is perhaps TRBD1 (5 bases). Trimming pared 5 bases from V and 2 bases from J, leaving 9 bases between. Germline V gene lookup returns CDR1 PRHDT and CDR2 FYEKMQ (reference sequence). CDR3 length: 13 amino acids. In nucleotides, the CDR3 is TGTGCCAGCAGCGCCCGGGACAACTATGGCTACACCTTC. It codes for CASSARDNYGYTF.

The V and J genes are TRBV2 and TRBJ2-4; the D is unclear. The V end was cut by 4 bases, the J end by 11 bases, with 9 bases between. In germline, CDR1 is SNHLY, CDR2 FYNNEI. The CDR3 sequence is 11 residues long. CDR3 protein: CASSGVNVQYF. In DNA, the CDR3 is TGTGCCAGCAGTGGGGTAAATGTTCAGTACTTC.

V and J are TRBV5-1 and TRBJ1-5, with D maybe TRBD1 (6 bases). This CDR3 is built from 15 residues. From germline, CDR1 is SGHRS and CDR2 YFSETQ. Deletions cut 4 bases from V and 3 bases from J, with 14 bases between. The CDR3 is CASSPQGLDNQPQHF. CDR3 sequence (DNA): TGCGCCAGCAGCCCACAGGGCTTAGACAATCAGCCCCAGCATTTT.

This rearrangement joins TRBV27 to TRBJ2-5; 9 bases line up with TRBD2. The CDR3 covers 15 residues. CDR1 and CDR2 (germline): MNHEY, SMNVEV (reference sequence). The V segment lost 6 bases and the J segment 2 bases; nucleotides outside the gene matches: 7. The CDR3 DNA sequence: TGTGCCAGCAGCCGTTATCTAGCGGGGCAAGAGACCCAGTACTTC. Encoded protein: CASSRYLAGQETQYF.